This T cell receptor (beta chain) was documented in a study of cytomegalovirus exposure and HLA in healthy donors (dated by TCRdb to the late 2010s). About the study as a whole: The roughly 650 repertoires of the first cohort and the roughly 120 validation repertoires were produced on the same platform, according to a later analysis. High-throughput TCR immunosequencing, statistical association of individual TCRs with disease status, and machine learning were combined to predict cytomegalovirus infection status. A separate validation cohort of roughly 110 different subjects was used in addition to the approximately 610-subject first cohort. The study was designed to test whether signatures of past pathogen exposure could be identified by cataloging public T cell receptors. On the study overall, not on this receptor specifically: The study gave a list of 150 to 200 TCR beta chains associated with cytomegalovirus. The classifier was reported to diagnose cytomegalovirus status with high specificity and sensitivity in both the original and validation cohorts. The authors suggested that the approach could potentially be extended to other disease states and immunological phenotypes. In vitro tests confirmed that a few of the cytomegalovirus-associated TCR beta chains recognize cytomegalovirus antigens. In a later analysis, TCRs clustered in the first cohort were found to also tend to co-occur in the approximately 110 validation repertoires, with 85% to 95% of cluster scores above 0. All 120 or so repertoires were used to score co-occurrence in the validation cohort in a later analysis, because that analysis had no HLA typing for the cohort. Most TCR sequences were seen in very few donors, while some public TCRs were found in many individuals.

V is shortened by 0 bases, J by 6 bases, and the region joining them spans 15 bases. Per the germline V gene, SGHRS is the CDR1 and YFSETQ is the CDR2. The CDR3 contains 15 residues, cysteine and phenylalanine counted. The retained sequence is limited to the CDR3, 45 bases, with the frame set at the first base. The library was generated by the immunoSEQ multiplex PCR assay. The authors' analysis ran thus. A statistical classification framework was built to diagnose cytomegalovirus status from the catalog of TCR beta chain sequences. TCRdb holds this immuneACCESS table with in-frame rearrangements only. Some clones are missing; in checked studies, unresolved V genes explain under half, and the rest has no known cause. The V and J calls and clone size come from that table; D and trimming were worked out from the DNA. Recorded for this sample are over 35,000 clones; approximately 95% of them occurred a single time. The top ten clones comprise about 3.5% of the sample.

The table lists this clone with a count of one. It has no known antigen specificity. It has no much larger one-base neighbor in the sample; base qualities were not kept. Donors formed part of the validation cohort, which comprised over a hundred subjects and was distinct from the first cohort of 666 subjects. Recombination joined TRBV5-1 with TRBJ1-1; TRBD1 is a weak D gene call, 5 bases matching. Sequenced material: PBMCs. The receptor was isolated from a man aged 18 to 29 in good health and CMV-seronegative. The DNA sequence is TGCGCCAGCAGCTTGGCCCCCAGGGAAGTCGCTGAAGCTTTCTTT. Its protein reads: CASSLAPREVAEAFF.